This TCR beta chain came from a study of T cells in Graves' hyperthyroidism and ophthalmopathy. RNA transcripts gave rise to amplified TCR beta CDR3 regions. The primer set for the first-round RT-PCR of the TCR CDR3 was HTBI. Each CDR3 protein is one row after TCRdb ran MiXCR on the multiplex PCR reads. In the table there are hundreds of thousands of distinct CDR3 sequences, around 15% of which are singletons. V was pared by 5 bases and J by 3 bases, with 10 bases of the junction left unmatched. The CDR3 has 16 amino acids. Germline V gene lookup returns CDR1 PRHDT and CDR2 FYEKMQ (reference sequence). This clonotype has at least ten counts.

The origin of this receptor is a young woman with Graves' hyperthyroidism. The chain employs TRBV13 and TRBJ2-5; 9 bases align to TRBD1. Sequenced input: blood. The CDR3 bases are TGTGCCAGCAGCCCCCCCCTAGGGACAGGGAAAGAGACCCAGTACTTC. Translation gives CASSPPLGTGKETQYF.